A selection of T cell receptor beta chains follows, all from one sample in a study of blood T cell repertoires in COVID-19. Repertoires were generated with immunoSEQ multiplex PCR, while TCRdb's copy carries only in-frame clones and drops some. The sample lists about 200,000 clones, under 95% occurring once. The sample consisted of peripheral blood. These receptors were taken from a man aged 25 to 45 with acute or convalescent COVID-19. Both conserved end residues are part of each CDR3. Each record gives: V gene, clone size, J gene, D gene, CDR3 protein, CDR3 DNA. A D gene is named only where the DNA matches it firmly. Clone size appears in some rows only: once, few, many, or a class for an expanded clone.

v_gene: TRBV27
abundance: few
j_gene: TRBJ1-2
d_gene: TRBD1
CDR3aa: CASRQGAGGYTF
CDR3nt: TGTGCCAGCAGGCAGGGGGCGGGCGGCTACACCTTC

v_gene: TRBV14
abundance: -
j_gene: TRBJ1-6
d_gene: -
CDR3aa: CASSQEGRANSPLHF
CDR3nt: TGTGCCAGCAGCCAAGAAGGGAGGGCTAATTCACCCCTCCACTTT

v_gene: TRBV29-1
abundance: -
j_gene: TRBJ1-3
d_gene: -
CDR3aa: CSVELELGNTIYF
CDR3nt: TGCAGCGTTGAACTCGAGTTGGGAAACACCATATATTTT

v_gene: TRBV27
abundance: -
j_gene: TRBJ1-2
d_gene: TRBD1
CDR3aa: CASSPTGGGGYTF
CDR3nt: TGTGCCAGCAGTCCTACAGGGGGCGGAGGCTACACCTTC

v_gene: TRBV19
abundance: -
j_gene: TRBJ2-7
d_gene: -
CDR3aa: CASSITNYYEQYF
CDR3nt: TGTGCCAGTAGTATTACTAACTATTACGAGCAGTACTTC

v_gene: TRBV9
abundance: -
j_gene: TRBJ2-7
d_gene: TRBD2
CDR3aa: CASSVAPSGSYEQYF
CDR3nt: TGTGCCAGCAGCGTAGCCCCTAGCGGTTCCTACGAGCAGTACTTC

v_gene: TRBV6-4
abundance: once
j_gene: TRBJ2-2
d_gene: -
CDR3aa: CASSDSDRNTGELFF
CDR3nt: TGTGCCAGCAGTGACTCTGACAGGAACACCGGGGAGCTGTTTTTT

v_gene: TRBV2
abundance: once
j_gene: TRBJ1-2
d_gene: TRBD1
CDR3aa: CASSFDRGPALSYGYTF
CDR3nt: TGTGCCAGCAGTTTTGACAGGGGGCCCGCCCTTAGCTATGGCTACACCTTC

v_gene: TRBV4-1
abundance: -
j_gene: TRBJ2-1
d_gene: TRBD2
CDR3aa: CASSQDRERGYNEQFF
CDR3nt: TGCGCCAGCAGCCAAGATAGGGAGCGGGGTTACAATGAGCAGTTCTTC

v_gene: TRBV6-1
abundance: -
j_gene: TRBJ2-1
d_gene: -
CDR3aa: CASSQYNEQFF
CDR3nt: TGTGCCAGCAGTCAATACAATGAGCAGTTCTTC

v_gene: TRBV15
abundance: -
j_gene: TRBJ2-1
d_gene: -
CDR3aa: CATSRDRTSSHEQFF
CDR3nt: TGTGCCACCAGCAGAGATCGAACTAGTTCACATGAGCAGTTCTTC

v_gene: TRBV28
abundance: -
j_gene: TRBJ1-5
d_gene: -
CDR3aa: CASSPPTTTPQHF
CDR3nt: TGTGCCAGCAGTCCGCCTACTACGACGCCCCAGCATTTT

v_gene: TRBV6-4
abundance: -
j_gene: TRBJ2-3
d_gene: TRBD2
CDR3aa: CASSEERGPADTQYF
CDR3nt: TGTGCCAGCAGTGAAGAGCGGGGGCCGGCAGATACGCAGTATTTT

v_gene: TRBV28
abundance: -
j_gene: TRBJ1-6
d_gene: TRBD1
CDR3aa: CASSLDRVSPLHF
CDR3nt: TGTGCCAGCAGTTTGGACAGGGTTTCACCCCTCCACTTT

v_gene: TRBV6-5
abundance: -
j_gene: TRBJ2-3
d_gene: -
CDR3aa: CASSYSQGISTDTQYF
CDR3nt: TGTGCCAGCAGTTACTCGCAGGGGATTAGCACAGATACGCAGTATTTT

v_gene: TRBV4-1
abundance: -
j_gene: TRBJ1-5
d_gene: TRBD1
CDR3aa: CASSQGDRDHQPQHF
CDR3nt: TGCGCCAGCAGCCAAGGGGACAGGGACCATCAGCCCCAGCATTTT

v_gene: TRBV28
abundance: -
j_gene: TRBJ2-7
d_gene: -
CDR3aa: CASSSSGTPNSYEQYF
CDR3nt: TGTGCCAGCAGCTCATCGGGGACACCCAACTCCTACGAGCAGTACTTC

v_gene: TRBV19
abundance: -
j_gene: TRBJ2-3
d_gene: -
CDR3aa: CASRTFIRTDTQYF
CDR3nt: TGTGCCAGTAGGACTTTTATTCGCACAGATACGCAGTATTTT

v_gene: TRBV5-1
abundance: -
j_gene: TRBJ2-1
d_gene: -
CDR3aa: CASSSGGLARVYEQFF
CDR3nt: TGCGCCAGCAGCTCCGGAGGGCTAGCACGGGTCTATGAGCAGTTCTTC

v_gene: TRBV18
abundance: -
j_gene: TRBJ2-2
d_gene: -
CDR3aa: CASSPPPETTGELFF
CDR3nt: TGTGCCAGCTCACCACCTCCAGAAACAACCGGGGAGCTGTTTTTT

v_gene: TRBV29-1
abundance: once
j_gene: TRBJ2-7
d_gene: -
CDR3aa: CSVRIRVVDEQYF
CDR3nt: TGCAGCGTCCGAATCAGGGTGGTCGACGAGCAGTACTTC

v_gene: TRBV4-1
abundance: -
j_gene: TRBJ1-2
d_gene: TRBD1
CDR3aa: CASSQGTGDRDSRGYTF
CDR3nt: TGCGCCAGCAGCCAAGGTACCGGGGACAGGGATTCTCGGGGCTACACCTTC

v_gene: TRBV7-9
abundance: -
j_gene: TRBJ2-7
d_gene: TRBD2
CDR3aa: CASSLKGGTYEQYF
CDR3nt: TGTGCCAGCAGCTTAAAGGGAGGGACCTACGAGCAGTACTTC

v_gene: TRBV3-1/TRBV3-2
abundance: few
j_gene: TRBJ2-2
d_gene: TRBD2
CDR3aa: CASRGTSGRTGELFF
CDR3nt: TGTGCCAGCAGGGGGACTAGCGGGAGAACCGGGGAGCTGTTTTTT

v_gene: TRBV27
abundance: -
j_gene: TRBJ2-1
d_gene: -
CDR3aa: CASRLENNNEQFF
CDR3nt: TGTGCCAGCAGGCTAGAGAATAACAATGAGCAGTTCTTC

v_gene: TRBV7-7
abundance: -
j_gene: TRBJ1-1
d_gene: -
CDR3aa: CASSPTVNTEAFF
CDR3nt: TGTGCTAGCAGCCCAACAGTGAACACTGAAGCTTTCTTT